This section outlines one T cell receptor (beta chain) sequence together with its context. Antigen unknown. Germline lookup yields CDR1 LGHDT and CDR2 YNNKEL (reference sequence). There are 14 residues in the CDR3. Trimming took off 4 bases at V and 3 bases at J, with 9 bases between the two ends. The data were taken from a study of T cell responses to AZD1222 COVID-19 vaccine. Study-level findings and limits: The donors showed a predominance of white British ancestry and of females, with possible underestimation of clonal diversity.

Profiled with immunoSEQ multiplex PCR; TCRdb holds only in-frame clones, not every one. The sample shows tens of thousands of clones, 80% to 95% of them seen only once. This sequence originates from an adult who received the MenACWY meningococcal vaccine as a control. This material consisted of peripheral blood, taken 28 days after the second dose of the MenACWY control vaccine. This chain connects TRBV3-1 (or the pseudogene TRBV3-2) to TRBJ2-2; possibly TRBD1 or TRBD2 for D (5 bases each). CDR3 DNA: TGTGCCAGCAGCCTGACAGCGGACACCGGGGAGCTGTTTTTT. Translating gives CASSLTADTGELFF.